A single sample gave rise to the 15 T cell receptor beta chains below, sequenced in a study of beta chain features in type 1 diabetes. All of the isolated RNA was reverse transcribed, so expressed TCRB transcripts were sequenced. TCRdb keeps only in-frame clones here, not all; method: immunoSEQ multiplex PCR. In the table there are fewer than 400,000 clones, over 7% of which are singletons. Overall study findings and caveats: Moderately but significantly shorter TCRB CDR3s were found in Type 1 diabetes patients in all four CD4+ subsets.

These receptors' antigens are unknown. Sequenced input: central memory CD4+ T cells from blood. The receptors derive from a man aged 25 to 40 with type 1 diabetes.

J is TRBJ1-2 and V is TRBV18; TRBD1 might be the D (6 bases). Germline loops: CDR1 KGHSH, CDR2 LQKENI. The CDR3 runs 13 residues. Trimming took off 6 bases at V and 3 bases at J, with 11 bases between the two ends. CDR3 sequence reads: CASSAQGDYGYTF. As DNA, the CDR3 is TGTGCCAGCTCCGCACAGGGAGACTATGGCTACACCTTC.

This clone was seen many times. J is TRBJ2-3 and V is TRBV11-2; either TRBD1 or TRBD2 may supply D (5 bases each). CDR1 and CDR2 from the germline V gene are SGHAT and FQNNGV. There are 13 residues in the CDR3. The V and J ends lost 5 bases and 6 bases respectively, with 12 bases between them. The CDR3 DNA sequence: TGTGCCAGCAGCCCTGGGGGATGGGATACGCAGTATTTT. Protein sequence: CASSPGGWDTQYF.

This chain joins TRBV2 and TRBJ1-2; 11 bases map to TRBD1. Trimming cost V 5 bases and J 2 bases; bases outside gene matches: 10. The length of the CDR3 is 17 residues. CDR1 and CDR2 from the germline V gene are SNHLY and FYNNEI. The CDR3 protein is CASSTRTGGSPNYGYTF. Written as DNA, the CDR3 is TGTGCCAGCAGTACACGGACAGGGGGCTCCCCCAACTATGGCTACACCTTC.

A few counts support this clone. V is TRBV28 and J is TRBJ1-2; D unclear. V was trimmed by 7 bases and J by 1 base, leaving 7 bases between them. The length of the CDR3 is 12 residues. Germline V CDR1 and CDR2: MDHEN, SYDVKM. CDR3 sequence (DNA): TGTGCCAGCACGACGGGTAACTATGGCTACACCTTC. Translated: CASTTGNYGYTF.

This clone was detected many times. This chain links TRBV19 with TRBJ1-2; D possibly corresponds to TRBD1 (5 bases). The CDR3 loop spans 14 amino acids. In germline, CDR1 is LNHDA, CDR2 SQIVND (reference sequence). V lost 7 bases and J lost 9, with 21 bases in between. For the CDR3, the DNA is TGTGCCAGTACTGATGAAGGGAGGGGTGCAAGCTACACCTTC. It yields the protein CASTDEGRGASYTF.

This clone was counted many times. The genes are TRBV7-2 and TRBJ2-1, with TRBD2 identical over 7 bases. Germline CDR1 SGHTA, CDR2 FQGNSA. Losses at the gene ends were 5 bases for V and 6 bases for J; bases not matched to a gene: 7. This CDR3 region has 14 residues. CDR3 loop: CASSTQTSSNEQFF. As DNA, the CDR3 is TGTGCCAGCAGCACCCAGACTAGCTCCAATGAGCAGTTCTTC.

This clone was recorded many times. The chain is built from TRBV7-9 and TRBJ2-1, with D unresolved. Looked up from germline, CDR1 is SEHNR and CDR2 is FQNEAQ (reference sequence). The CDR3 covers 11 residues. V lost 1 base, J lost 7 bases, and 2 bases lay in between. CDR3 sequence: CASSLENEQFF. CDR3 sequence (DNA): TGTGCCAGCAGCTTAGAAAATGAGCAGTTCTTC.

CDR3 DNA: TGTGCCAGCAGTTTGGCTCGGGGGGGGTCTGATACGCAGTATTTT. This sequence encodes CASSLARGGSDTQYF. The gene calls are TRBV28 and TRBJ2-3, with 8 bases matching TRBD2. Germline assignment: CDR1 MDHEN and CDR2 SYDVKM. The CDR3 is 15 residues long. Losses at the gene ends were 3 bases for V and 6 bases for J; bases not matched to a gene: 8.

Only one count was recorded for this clone. This chain joins TRBV6-5 and TRBJ1-5; 9 bases line up with TRBD1. The CDR3 totals 16 residues. Germline V gene lookup returns CDR1 MNHEY and CDR2 SVGAGI. J gave up 7 bases and V 0 bases, and 7 bases lay outside the gene matches. The DNA for the CDR3 is TGTGCCAGCAGTTACTCCGGGACAGGGTTAGAACAGCCCCAGCATTTT. It yields the protein CASSYSGTGLEQPQHF.

This clone turned up a few times. V is TRBV10-3 and J is TRBJ1-1; D uncertain. CDR1 ENHRY and CDR2 SYGVKD come from the germline V gene. The CDR3 runs 13 residues. The V end lost 0 bases, the J end lost 4 bases, and 6 bases lay between the germline ends. CDR3 loop: CAISESWGTEAFF. CDR3 bases: TGTGCCATCAGTGAGTCGTGGGGCACTGAAGCTTTCTTT.

In DNA, the CDR3 is TGTGCCAGCAGCTTAGGAGGACAGGGTCGACAGCCCCAGCATTTT. Translating it yields CASSLGGQGRQPQHF. The genes are TRBV7-9 and TRBJ1-5; 8 bases match TRBD1. V trimming: 1 base; J trimming: 7 bases; junction bases outside the gene matches: 6. The CDR3 is 15 amino acids. Germline V CDR1 and CDR2: SEHNR, FQNEAQ (reference sequence).

This clone was observed a few times. The chain couples TRBV5-1 to TRBJ1-4; 8 bases line up with TRBD1. CDR3 length: 14 residues. V gave up 4 bases and J gave up 7 bases; unmatched junction bases: 6. Germline V gene data show CDR1 as SGHRS and CDR2 as YFSETQ. The DNA for the CDR3 is TGCGCCAGCAGCATTGGGACAGGAAGTGAAAAACTGTTTTTT. It is translated as CASSIGTGSEKLFF.

In its sample, this clone was seen many times. The chain carries TRBV5-5 and TRBJ2-3; TRBD2 agrees at 11 bases. From germline, CDR1 is SGHKS and CDR2 YYEKEE (reference sequence). Losses at the gene ends were 5 bases for V and 2 bases for J; bases not matched to a gene: 7. CDR3 length: 16 residues. CDR3 nucleotides: TGTGCCAGCAGTTCTGGACTAGCGGGTCCCACAGATACGCAGTATTTT. Its protein is CASSSGLAGPTDTQYF.

This clone was counted a few times. The chain is built from TRBV28 and TRBJ1-5, with a possible D match to TRBD1 (5 bases). The CDR3 consists of 15 residues. Trimming cost V 5 bases and J 1 base, with 12 bases left between them. The germline V gene has CDR1 MDHEN and CDR2 SYDVKM. The CDR3 DNA follows: TGTGCCAGCAGTGATCCGGGACGGAGCAATCAGCCCCAGCATTTT. This encodes CASSDPGRSNQPQHF.

This clone has only one observation. This chain links TRBV9 with TRBJ2-7; the match to TRBD2 covers 11 bases. J was trimmed by 7 bases and V by 4 bases; bases with no gene match: 7. Germline-derived CDR1 and CDR2 are SGDLS and YYNGEE. This CDR3 is built from 14 residues. This CDR3 reads CASSPTGLAGEQYF. CDR3 bases: TGTGCCAGCAGCCCAACCGGACTAGCGGGTGAGCAGTACTTC.